This record concerns one TCR beta chain sequence. This specimen comes from a study of T-cell memory formation after mild COVID-19. TCRdb re-called the 5' RACE reads through MiXCR, storing one row per CDR3 protein. The sample has about 390,000 distinct CDR3 sequences, about a sixth seen once. V was pared by 4 bases and J by 3 bases, with 17 bases between. CDR1 is SGHRS, CDR2 YFSETQ, per germline. This CDR3 region has 15 residues. The V call is TRBV5-1, the J call TRBJ2-7; the D gene is possibly TRBD2 (6 bases). This receptor was identified in a man aged 18 to 35 who had mild COVID-19 (a few samples of this study predate the infection). Cell type and time point are not known. Sequencing was carried out using PBMCs or a T cell subset sorted from them (not recorded which). The CDR3 nucleotides are TGCGCCAGCAGCCCAAACCCGGAGGGGAACTACGAGCAGTACGTC. Protein sequence: CASSPNPEGNYEQYV.